This record concerns one T cell receptor beta chain sequence. Its antigen is not known. This specimen belongs to a study of cytomegalovirus exposure and HLA in healthy donors. Study details: Across roughly 400 genotyped donors, approximately 81% landed in the Caucasian-associated ancestry cluster. Study-wide findings and caveats: A highly shared variant cluster was judged a likely technical artifact. TRBV6-2, TRBV6-3 and other indistinguishable V segments were excluded.

Trimming at V came to 5 bases and at J to 5 bases, leaving 5 bases not matched to a gene. The CDR3 totals 13 residues. Germline V lookup: CDR1 SGHRS, CDR2 YFSETQ. PCR employed 60 Vbeta and 13 Jbeta primers. Authors' data handling: Unique TCR beta chains numbered around 80 million in a later analysis, with around 12 million shared. Sequencing used immunoSEQ multiplex PCR; TCRdb keeps in-frame clones, though not all of them. The V and J calls and clone size are taken from that table; D and trimming were inferred from the DNA. The sample contains 100,000 to 150,000 clones, about 76% of which appear only once.

Sequenced input: PBMCs. The sequence was obtained from a man aged 18 to 30 in good health and CMV-seronegative. This rearrangement joins TRBV5-1 to TRBJ2-7, with TRBD1 matching 9 bases. The CDR3 DNA sequence: TGCGCCAGCAGGGGGACAGGGACCGACGAGCAGTACTTC. Amino acid sequence: CASRGTGTDEQYF.